The 27 T cell receptor beta chains reported below all come from one sample, sequenced in a study of Ad26.COV2.S vaccination and SARS-CoV-2 variants. Noted treatment: roughly 19 received Ad26.COV2.S at low or high dose, single or two shots; 5 received placebo; per-sample allocation not given. On day 63 after the first injection, vaccine and placebo recipients gave samples. Assay used: immunoSEQ multiplex PCR; TCRdb lists only in-frame clones, some missing. The sample gives approximately 500,000 clones, roughly 85% of which show up once; roughly 13% is in the top ten. The sequenced sample was peripheral blood, obtained in a trial of Ad26.COV2.S vaccine versus placebo. The receptors come from a person aged 18-65 years who received the Ad26.COV2.S COVID-19 vaccine or a placebo.

V is TRBV19 and J is TRBJ1-5; 7 nucleotides agree with TRBD1. CDR3 length: 16 amino acids. The V gene's germline CDR1 is LNHDA and CDR2 SQIVND (reference sequence). V was clipped by 5 bases and J by 2 bases; unmatched bases: 9. Here the CDR3 reads CASSLHRGGGNQPQHF. CDR3 nucleotide sequence: TGTGCCAGTAGTCTCCACAGGGGAGGCGGCAATCAGCCCCAGCATTTT. The complete variable domain, with remaining parts taken from reference TRBV19 and TRBJ1-5, reads DGGITQSPKYLFRKEGQNVTLSCEQNLNHDAMYWYRQDPGQGLRLIYYSQIVNDFQKGDIAEGYSVSREKKESFPLTVTSAQKNPTAFYLCASSLHRGGGNQPQHFGDGTRLSIL.

Only one count was recorded for this clone. This chain connects TRBV5-1 to TRBJ2-7; either TRBD1 or TRBD2 may supply D (5 bases each). Germline V gene sequence: CDR1 SGHRS, CDR2 YFSETQ. The CDR3 extends over 14 amino acids. With 2 bases removed from V and 3 bases from J, the gap between germline ends came to 12 bases. The CDR3 sequence: CASSFSRGGYEQYF. The CDR3 nucleotides read TGCGCCAGCAGCTTTTCGAGGGGTGGCTACGAGCAGTACTTC.

This chain uses TRBV1 with TRBJ1-5. TRBV1 is assigned pseudogene status. This CDR3 contains 16 residues. The CDR3 region is CTSSQDEGQGDQPQHF. The CDR3 bases are TGCACCAGCAGCCAAGATGAGGGGCAGGGAGATCAGCCCCAGCATTTT.

This clone was recorded only once. V and J are TRBV29-1 and TRBJ2-7; a weak D match, TRBD1 (6 bases). CDR1 and CDR2 (germline): SQVTM, ANQGSEA. V lost 2 bases and J 9 bases, leaving 14 bases between the germline ends. CDR3 size: 12 residues. The chain's CDR3 is CSVESSRGGQYF. CDR3 bases: TGCAGCGTTGAATCCAGCAGGGGCGGGCAGTACTTC.

The CDR3 DNA follows: TGTGCCAGCAGCTTCTCGGTTAGCGGGAGGGTTGAGACCCAGTACTTC. This translates into CASSFSVSGRVETQYF. The rearrangement uses TRBV5-5 and TRBJ2-5, with 11 bases identical to TRBD2. This CDR3 spans 16 amino acids. V dropped 2 bases and J dropped 5; count of bases not matched to a gene: 8. Per germline, CDR1 SGHKS and CDR2 YYEKEE (reference sequence).

This clone was recorded once. The CDR3 bases are TGTGCCACCAGCAGAGCGGGGCCAGGGGGCTACGAGCAGTACTTC. Amino acids: CATSRAGPGGYEQYF. The chain carries TRBV15 and TRBJ2-7; 7 nucleotides line up with TRBD1. With V trimmed by 1 base and J by 3 bases, 6 bases remained unmatched. CDR3 length equals 15 residues. Germline V gene data show CDR1 as LNHNV and CDR2 as YYDKDF (reference sequence).

V usage is TRBV29-1 and J usage is TRBJ1-1; D perhaps matches TRBD1 (6 bases). Trimming took 7 bases from V and 0 from J, leaving 12 bases between them. The germline V gene has CDR1 SQVTM and CDR2 ANQGSEA. CDR3 length: 13 amino acids. This CDR3 reads CSAAQGVNTEAFF. The CDR3 bases are TGCAGCGCCGCACAGGGTGTGAACACTGAAGCTTTCTTT.

As DNA, the CDR3 is TGTGCCAGCAGCGTAGGAGCGTCTAGCACAGATACGCAGTATTTT. This translates into CASSVGASSTDTQYF. The chain has TRBV9 and TRBJ2-3; D remains unclear. The CDR3 runs 15 residues. Germline loops: CDR1 SGDLS, CDR2 YYNGEE. Trimming shortened V by 0 bases and J by 0 bases, and 8 bases separated the two germline ends.

The chain uses TRBV25-1 and TRBJ1-2, with a tentative D call TRBD1 (5 bases). V was cut by 6 bases and J by 1 base, with 9 bases left in between. The germline V gene has CDR1 MGHDK and CDR2 SYGVNS. This CDR3 is built from 13 residues. The CDR3 DNA reads TGTGCCAGCAGGAGGGACGGTAACTATGGCTACACCTTC. Translation: CASRRDGNYGYTF.

V gene TRBV28 combines with J gene TRBJ1-5, with unresolved D. V lost 1 base and J 4 bases, leaving 14 bases between the germline ends. CDR3 length equals 16 residues. Germline CDR1 and CDR2: MDHEN and SYDVKM. DNA of the CDR3: TGTGCCAGCAGTTTATTCGCCGGGGTTGGAAATCAGCCCCAGCATTTT. Amino acids: CASSLFAGVGNQPQHF.

CDR3 sequence: CASSQVGNSPLHF. The CDR3, as DNA: TGTGCCAGCAGCCAAGTGGGCAATTCACCCCTCCACTTT. J is TRBJ1-6 and V is TRBV3-1 (or the pseudogene TRBV3-2); D uncertain. CDR1 and CDR2 (germline): LGHDT, YNNKEL (reference sequence). Deletions cut 1 base from V and 7 bases from J, with 5 bases between. The CDR3 extends over 13 amino acids.

The chain combines TRBV3-1 (or the pseudogene TRBV3-2) with TRBJ1-6, with TRBD1 identical over 8 bases. J was trimmed by 8 bases and V by 4 bases; bases with no gene match: 7. CDR3 length equals 15 residues. Germline-derived CDR1 and CDR2 are LGHDT and YNNKEL (reference sequence). CDR3 bases: TGTGCCAGCAGCCCGAGAATCAGGGGGCATTCACCCCTCCACTTT. Its translation: CASSPRIRGHSPLHF.

The chain uses TRBV5-1 and TRBJ2-3; TRBD2 agrees at 8 bases. The V gene's germline CDR1 is SGHRS and CDR2 YFSETQ. The CDR3 runs to 14 residues. V shed 2 bases and J 2 bases; nucleotides not matched to a gene: 1. CDR3 amino acids: CASSLLADTDTQYF. The CDR3 DNA is TGCGCCAGCAGCTTACTAGCGGACACAGATACGCAGTATTTT.

The J gene is TRBJ2-5, the V gene TRBV7-8; TRBD1 aligns across 10 bases. Germline CDR1 reads SGHVS; CDR2 reads FQNEAQ. The CDR3 sequence is 16 residues long. With V trimmed by 5 bases and J by 5 bases, 11 bases remained unmatched. The CDR3 spells CASSAGTGVMGETQYF. CDR3 in DNA: TGTGCCAGCAGCGCGGGGACAGGGGTTATGGGCGAGACCCAGTACTTC.

V is TRBV11-3 and J is TRBJ1-1, with a tentative D call TRBD1 (5 bases). The germline V gene has CDR1 SGHNT and CDR2 YENEEA. V was shortened by 5 bases and J by 4 bases, with 14 bases between the two germline ends. The CDR3 length is 14 residues. The CDR3 here is CASSRGALGTEAFF. The CDR3 nucleotides read TGTGCCAGCAGCAGGGGCGCCCTTGGCACTGAAGCTTTCTTT.

CDR3 nucleotide sequence: TGTGCCAGCAGGGGACAGGGGCGAACTGAAGCTTTCTTT. It codes for CASRGQGRTEAFF. This chain uses TRBV2 with TRBJ1-1; the match to TRBD1 covers 10 bases. This CDR3 spans 13 amino acids. Germline CDR1 and CDR2: SNHLY and FYNNEI. V lost 6 bases, J lost 5 bases, and 3 bases stayed unmatched. The full variable domain, its missing parts supplied by reference TRBV2 and TRBJ1-1, is EPEVTQTPSHQVTQMGQEVILRCVPISNHLYFYWYRQILGQKVEFLVSFYNNEISEKSEIFDDQFSVERPDGSNFTLKIRSTKLEDSAMYFCASRGQGRTEAFFGQGTRLTVV.

The chain uses TRBV6-1 and TRBJ2-1; D is unclear. The CDR3 is made up of 16 amino acids. From germline, CDR1 is MNHNS and CDR2 SASEGT. Trimming removed 0 bases at V and 2 bases at J, with 11 bases between. The CDR3 region is CASSEAPRLAYNEQFF. The CDR3 DNA sequence: TGTGCCAGCAGTGAAGCCCCCCGACTGGCCTACAATGAGCAGTTCTTC.

This rearrangement joins TRBV27 to TRBJ2-7; 7 bases map to TRBD1. Trimming at V came to 5 bases and at J to 1 base, leaving 5 bases not matched to a gene. The germline CDR1 and CDR2 sequences are MNHEY and SMNVEV (reference sequence). This CDR3 comprises 14 residues. This CDR3 is CASSPRQGSYEQYF. CDR3 nucleotides: TGTGCCAGCAGTCCCCGACAGGGTTCCTACGAGCAGTACTTC.

This chain joins TRBV5-1 and TRBJ2-3, with D perhaps given as TRBD1 or TRBD2 (8 bases each). CDR1 is SGHRS, CDR2 YFSETQ, per germline. V lost 4 bases and J lost 1, with 28 bases in between. CDR3 length: 20 amino acids. CDR3 in amino acids: CASSGQTGEVGTRRTDTQYF. Written as DNA, the CDR3 is TGCGCCAGCAGCGGGCAGACAGGGGAGGTCGGGACTAGACGCACAGATACGCAGTATTTT.

This chain links TRBV28 with TRBJ2-7; TRBD2 agrees at 8 bases. The CDR3 runs 14 residues. V dropped 5 bases and J dropped 3; count of bases not matched to a gene: 6. Germline lookup yields CDR1 MDHEN and CDR2 SYDVKM. DNA for the CDR3: TGTGCCAGCAGTCCAACGGGACTAGACTACGAGCAGTACTTC. This gives the protein CASSPTGLDYEQYF. Supplemented by reference TRBV28 and TRBJ2-7, the full variable domain reads DVKVTQSSRYLVKRTGEKVFLECVQDMDHENMFWYRQDPGLGLRLIYFSYDVKMKEKGDIPEGYSVSREKKERFSLILESASTNQTSMYLCASSPTGLDYEQYFGPGTRLTVT.

Points on this clone: The junction shows a germline mismatch at one end, possibly a read error. The chain has TRBV2 and TRBJ1-1; TRBD1 matches at 11 bases. The length of the CDR3 is 12 residues. Germline CDR1 and CDR2: SNHLY and FYNNEI. The CDR3 DNA is TGTGCCAGCAGAGCCGGGACAGGGGGGGTCCTGTTT. As protein: CASRAGTGGVLF. The full variable domain, with the rest looked up from reference TRBV2 and TRBJ1-1, is EPEVTQTPSHQVTQMGQEVILRCVPISNHLYFYWYRQILGQKVEFLVSFYNNEISEKSEIFDDQFSVERPDGSNFTLKIRSTKLEDSAMYFCASRAGTGGVLFGQGTRLTVV.

The chain carries TRBV18 and TRBJ2-1; D is uncertain. The CDR3 runs to 14 residues. V was shortened by 3 bases and J by 8 bases, with 14 bases between the two germline ends. Germline V gene sequence: CDR1 KGHSH, CDR2 LQKENI. CDR3 in amino acids: CASSPGIQGDEQFF. Here the CDR3 DNA reads TGTGCCAGCTCACCGGGAATCCAAGGCGATGAGCAGTTCTTC.

The V and J genes are TRBV6-5 and TRBJ2-3; TRBD2 matches at 10 bases. CDR1 MNHEY and CDR2 SVGAGI come from the germline V gene. The CDR3 length is 15 residues. Germline trimming cut 2 bases from V and 6 bases from J; bases unmatched to any gene: 5. CDR3 protein: CASSYRLAGVDTQYF. CDR3 DNA sequence: TGTGCCAGCAGTTACCGTCTAGCGGGGGTGGATACGCAGTATTTT.

This clone turned up a few times. The chain recombines TRBV9 with TRBJ2-3; 11 bases are shared with TRBD2. CDR1 SGDLS and CDR2 YYNGEE come from the germline V gene. The CDR3 sequence is 17 residues long. Trimming cost V 4 bases and J 2 bases; bases outside gene matches: 9. The DNA for the CDR3 is TGTGCCAGCAGCCAACCCCTAGCGGGAGGCAACACAGATACGCAGTATTTT. Translated, it gives CASSQPLAGGNTDTQYF.

In this sample, this clone turned up once. The genes are TRBV20-1 and TRBJ2-5, with D unclear. Deletions cut 6 bases from V and 1 base from J, with 6 bases between. Germline assignment: CDR1 DFQATT and CDR2 SNEGSKA (reference sequence). The CDR3 extends over 11 amino acids. The CDR3 spells CSATIQETQYF. The CDR3 DNA reads as TGCAGTGCCACAATCCAAGAGACCCAGTACTTC.

V is TRBV14 and J is TRBJ2-3; D not certain. CDR3 length: 15 amino acids. The germline CDR1 and CDR2 sequences are SGHDN and FVKESK. V gave up 0 bases and J gave up 0 bases, with 7 bases separating them. The CDR3 region has the DNA TGTGCCAGCAGCCAAGAACAGTATAGCACAGATACGCAGTATTTT. Its translation: CASSQEQYSTDTQYF.

This chain connects TRBV10-3 to TRBJ2-3; TRBD2 agrees at 9 bases. Trimming cost V 10 bases and J 0 bases; bases outside gene matches: 14. Germline V gives CDR1 ENHRY, CDR2 SYGVKD. The CDR3 loop spans 17 amino acids. Here the CDR3 DNA reads TGTGCCACCGGAATTTCAGCTAGCGGGATTAGCACAGATACGCAGTATTTT. It is translated as CATGISASGISTDTQYF.